The 30 T cell receptor beta chains below all came from one sample that was sequenced in a study of Ad26.COV2.S vaccination and SARS-CoV-2 variants. As to treatment: roughly 18 received Ad26.COV2.S at low or high dose, single or two shots; roughly 5 received placebo; per-sample allocation not given. Following the first vaccine or placebo injection, samples were taken on day 63. Clones were read by immunoSEQ multiplex PCR, and TCRdb kept only the in-frame ones, dropping some. The table has around 450,000 clones, about 89% seen once. Sequenced material: peripheral blood, taken in a trial of Ad26.COV2.S vaccine versus placebo. These receptors all stem from a person between 18 and 60 years old who received the Ad26.COV2.S COVID-19 vaccine or a placebo.

V gene TRBV30 combines with J gene TRBJ2-3; maybe TRBD2 (5 bases). Trimming shortened V by 4 bases and J by 0 bases, and 8 bases separated the two germline ends. Germline V lookup: CDR1 GTSNPN, CDR2 SVGIG (reference sequence). The CDR3 is 13 residues long. CDR3 DNA sequence: TGTGCCTGGAATCGCGGGAGCACAGATACGCAGTATTTT. The encoded protein is CAWNRGSTDTQYF.

The chain is built from TRBV27 and TRBJ1-1; D not certain. The CDR3 length is 12 residues. Trimming took 9 bases from V and 0 from J, leaving 8 bases between them. The germline gives CDR1 MNHEY, CDR2 SMNVEV (reference sequence). The CDR3 DNA follows: TGTGCCAGTAAACGGTTGAACACTGAAGCTTTCTTT. Amino acids: CASKRLNTEAFF.

The chain couples TRBV5-6 to TRBJ1-6; a weak D match, TRBD1 (5 bases). Germline-derived CDR1 and CDR2 are SGHDT and YYEEEE. Trimming took 4 bases from V and 8 from J, leaving 16 bases between them. CDR3 length equals 15 residues. The CDR3 DNA reads TGTGCCAGCAGCCCGCTCCGGGACGTCGATTCACCCCTCCACTTT. Its protein is CASSPLRDVDSPLHF.

V usage is TRBV9 and J usage is TRBJ2-2, with 8 bases fitting TRBD2. Germline V gene sequence: CDR1 SGDLS, CDR2 YYNGEE. After removal of 4 bases from V and 0 bases from J, the junction contained 5 bases not matched to a gene. The CDR3 consists of 16 residues. In DNA form, the CDR3 reads TGTGCCAGCAGCCCTCGCGGGGGGCCGAACACCGGGGAGCTGTTTTTT. It yields the protein CASSPRGGPNTGELFF.

V is TRBV28 and J is TRBJ1-2; D is unresolved. Germline lookup yields CDR1 MDHEN and CDR2 SYDVKM. V gave up 5 bases and J gave up 0 bases, with 10 bases separating them. There are 14 residues in the CDR3. CDR3 region: CASSALAANYGYTF. CDR3 bases: TGTGCCAGCAGTGCTCTGGCAGCTAACTATGGCTACACCTTC.

Comment on this clone: Relative to the germline gene, one junction end is altered; a read error may explain this. This chain uses TRBV30 with TRBJ2-1; D unresolved. This CDR3 has 11 amino acids. Germline CDR1 is GTSNPN and CDR2 is SVGIG (reference sequence). CDR3 sequence (DNA): TGTGCCTGGAGTGTCTACCATGAGCAGTTCTTC. It specifies CAWSVYHEQFF.

The gene calls are TRBV30 and TRBJ1-6; D gene unclear. Germline CDR1 and CDR2: GTSNPN and SVGIG (reference sequence). Trimming stripped 4 bases from V and 3 bases from J, with 7 bases between. The CDR3 sequence is 13 residues long. The CDR3 DNA follows: TGTGCCTGGACCAGGATCTATAATTCACCCCTCCACTTT. As protein: CAWTRIYNSPLHF.

The chain has TRBV5-5 and TRBJ2-1, with D perhaps assigned TRBD1 or TRBD2 (6 bases each). Germline V gives CDR1 SGHKS, CDR2 YYEKEE (reference sequence). The CDR3 has 16 residues. V dropped 3 bases and J dropped 6 bases, with 19 bases sitting between them. The CDR3: CASSSSGGFVGNEQFF. DNA of the CDR3: TGTGCCAGCAGCTCGTCCGGGGGCTTCGTGGGCAATGAGCAGTTCTTC.

V gene TRBV6-5 combines with J gene TRBJ1-5; TRBD1 is a possible D gene (5 bases). This CDR3 is 15 amino acids long. The germline CDR1 and CDR2 sequences are MNHEY and SVGAGI. V shed 5 bases and J shed 2 bases, with 13 bases lying between them. The CDR3: CASSKEGLGNQPQHF. The CDR3 DNA reads TGTGCCAGCAGTAAGGAGGGGTTGGGCAATCAGCCCCAGCATTTT.

V is TRBV27 and J is TRBJ2-1; 12 positions agree with TRBD2. The CDR3 contains 16 residues. J gave up 5 bases and V 3 bases, and 5 bases lay outside the gene matches. CDR1 and CDR2 from the germline V gene are MNHEY and SMNVEV (reference sequence). The CDR3 DNA follows: TGTGCCAGCAGTTTCCCCGGACTAGCGGGACACAATGAGCAGTTCTTC. Its protein is CASSFPGLAGHNEQFF.

This rearrangement joins TRBV5-1 to TRBJ1-3, with TRBD1 matching over 8 bases. The length of the CDR3 is 16 residues. The germline CDR1 and CDR2 sequences are SGHRS and YFSETQ. V lost 1 base and J lost 3; bases outside the gene matches: 6. DNA for the CDR3: TGCGCCAGCAGCTTGACCCAGGACAGGGTTGGAAACACCATATATTTT. Translated: CASSLTQDRVGNTIYF.

This chain uses TRBV6-1 with TRBJ1-2, with D maybe TRBD1 (5 bases). The V gene's germline CDR1 is MNHNS and CDR2 SASEGT. The CDR3 spans 14 residues. Trimming removed 7 bases at V and 6 bases at J, with 18 bases between. CDR3 region: CASTTVPPFNGYTF. The CDR3 coding sequence is TGTGCCAGCACGACAGTCCCACCGTTTAATGGCTACACCTTC.

Turning to this clone: Because the CDR3's place on the DNA is in doubt, the DNA is left out and the CDR3 is given as listed by TCRdb. This chain links TRBV6-2 or TRBV6-3 with TRBJ1-5; the DNA was not used to check the table's D call, TRBD1. The CDR3 is 14 amino acids long, termini counted. Germline-derived CDR1 and CDR2 are MNHEY and SVGEGT. The CDR3 is CASSSGQGDQPQHF.

The chain couples TRBV6-6 to TRBJ1-3; D remains ambiguous. V lost 5 bases and J 0 bases, leaving 11 bases between the germline ends. CDR1 and CDR2 from the germline V gene are MNHNY and SVGAGI (reference sequence). This CDR3 has 15 residues. CDR3 nucleotides: TGTGCCAGCAGTCAGAGATGGAGCTCTGGAAACACCATATATTTT. Amino acid sequence: CASSQRWSSGNTIYF.

The CDR3 DNA reads TGTGCCAGCAGTTTCGGGACAGGGAAAGCTTTCTTT. Translating it yields CASSFGTGKAFF. This chain connects TRBV28 to TRBJ1-1; 9 positions match TRBD1. The ends lost 3 bases at V and 9 bases at J; junction bases unmatched: 2. CDR3 length: 12 amino acids. The germline V gene has CDR1 MDHEN and CDR2 SYDVKM. Full variable domain (missing parts from reference TRBV28 and TRBJ1-1): DVKVTQSSRYLVKRTGEKVFLECVQDMDHENMFWYRQDPGLGLRLIYFSYDVKMKEKGDIPEGYSVSREKKERFSLILESASTNQTSMYLCASSFGTGKAFFGQGTRLTVV.

The gene calls are TRBV7-2 and TRBJ1-6; D unclear. V was clipped by 3 bases and J by 8 bases, with 8 bases between them. Germline CDR1 and CDR2: SGHTA and FQGNSA. The CDR3 contains 13 residues. The CDR3 sequence: CASSFYGDSPLHF. The CDR3 nucleotides read TGTGCCAGCAGCTTTTACGGGGATTCACCCCTCCACTTT. The whole variable domain, remainder taken from reference TRBV7-2 and TRBJ1-6, is GAGVSQSPSNKVTEKGKDVELRCDPISGHTALYWYRQSLGQGLEFLIYFQGNSAPDKSGLPSDRFSAERTGGSVSTLTIQRTQQEDSAVYLCASSFYGDSPLHFGNGTRLTVT.

The V call is TRBV9, the J call TRBJ2-7, with D maybe TRBD1 (5 bases). The V end lost 0 bases, the J end lost 1 base, and 8 bases lay between the germline ends. This CDR3 is 14 amino acids long. Germline loops: CDR1 SGDLS, CDR2 YYNGEE. CDR3 sequence (DNA): TGTGCCAGCAGCGTAGATTACAGGTCCTACGAGCAGTACTTC. Amino acid sequence: CASSVDYRSYEQYF.

The chain employs TRBV7-9 and TRBJ1-1, with 8 positions matching TRBD1. Germline V gene sequence: CDR1 SEHNR, CDR2 FQNEAQ (reference sequence). Unmatched junction bases numbered 15, after V lost 2 bases and J lost 7 bases. This CDR3 has 17 residues. As DNA, the CDR3 is TGTGCCAGCAGCTTATCGGTTCAGGGGGCACGAAAAGATGAAGCTTTCTTT. It yields the protein CASSLSVQGARKDEAFF.

This clone turned up a few times. The chain joins TRBV7-2 to TRBJ2-4; 14 bases match TRBD2. Germline CDR1 and CDR2: SGHTA and FQGNSA. This CDR3 has 18 residues. The V segment lost 1 base and the J segment 6 bases; nucleotides outside the gene matches: 8. The CDR3 nucleotides are TGTGCCAGCAGCTTAGGACCGGGACTAGCGGGGGTTAGAAACATTCAGTACTTC. Protein sequence: CASSLGPGLAGVRNIQYF. The full variable domain, in which reference TRBV7-2 and TRBJ2-4 provide the parts outside the CDR3, is GAGVSQSPSNKVTEKGKDVELRCDPISGHTALYWYRQSLGQGLEFLIYFQGNSAPDKSGLPSDRFSAERTGGSVSTLTIQRTQQEDSAVYLCASSLGPGLAGVRNIQYFGAGTRLSVL.

The V and J genes are TRBV9 and TRBJ2-3, with D possibly matching TRBD2 (5 bases). The length of the CDR3 is 15 residues. The V end was cut by 4 bases, the J end by 2 bases, with 14 bases between. Germline assignment: CDR1 SGDLS and CDR2 YYNGEE. CDR3 nucleotide sequence: TGTGCCAGCAGCCTACTAGTTTCCAACACAGATACGCAGTATTTT. Residues: CASSLLVSNTDTQYF.

This clone was counted a single time. The chain couples TRBV6-5 to TRBJ1-6; D unresolved. In germline, CDR1 is MNHEY, CDR2 SVGAGI. Trimming pared 4 bases from V and 9 bases from J, leaving 7 bases between. The CDR3 totals 12 residues. CDR3 sequence: CASSSLGSPLHF. CDR3 DNA sequence: TGTGCCAGCAGTTCGCTAGGTTCACCCCTCCACTTT.

The V call is TRBV6-6, the J call TRBJ1-5; the D is unclear. Trimming cost V 2 bases and J 5 bases, with 13 bases left between them. CDR3 length: 15 amino acids. Germline V gives CDR1 MNHNY, CDR2 SVGAGI (reference sequence). CDR3 loop: CASSYGGVWHQPQHF. CDR3 DNA: TGTGCCAGCAGTTACGGCGGGGTTTGGCATCAGCCCCAGCATTTT.

At least ten counts were recorded for this clone. The V gene is TRBV7-9, the J gene TRBJ1-2, with 7 positions matching TRBD1. The ends lost 5 bases at V and 7 bases at J; junction bases unmatched: 10. CDR3 length equals 14 residues. Germline CDR1 is SEHNR and CDR2 is FQNEAQ (reference sequence). The CDR3 DNA reads TGTGCCAGCAGCCGAGCCGAGACAGGGTTTGGCTACACCTTC. This codes for CASSRAETGFGYTF.

This chain joins TRBV21-1 and TRBJ2-5; TRBD2 is the table's D call, not checked against the DNA. TRBV21-1 is flagged as a pseudogene. CDR3 length: 16 residues. The CDR3 nucleotides are TGTGCCAGCATAACCCCGAGACTAGGGGGGGAAGAGACCCAGTACTTC. Translating it yields CASITPRLGGEETQYF.

The gene calls are TRBV6-5 and TRBJ1-6; 8 bases are a match to TRBD1. CDR3 length equals 13 residues. The germline CDR1 and CDR2 sequences are MNHEY and SVGAGI. Trimming removed 5 bases from V and 10 bases from J; junction bases left unmatched: 4. This CDR3 reads CASSRQGNSPLHF. The CDR3 DNA reads as TGTGCCAGCAGTCGACAGGGGAACTCACCCCTCCACTTT.

The CDR3 DNA follows: TGTGCTAGTGGTTTCACCATATCACCCGGGGGCCTGAACACTGAAGCTTTCTTT. It codes for CASGFTISPGGLNTEAFF. The chain employs TRBV12-5 and TRBJ1-1; tentative D call: TRBD1 (6 bases). Germline values: CDR1 LGHNT, CDR2 FRNRAP. V was trimmed by 3 bases and J by 0 bases, leaving 20 bases between them. CDR3 length: 18 amino acids.

CDR3 in DNA: TGTGCCAGCAGTGCGGGACTCGCAGCAGGAGAGCAGTACTTC. Protein: CASSAGLAAGEQYF. This rearrangement joins TRBV5-4 to TRBJ2-7; D possibly corresponds to TRBD2 (6 bases). The CDR3 is 14 amino acids. CDR1 SGHNT and CDR2 YYREEE come from the germline V gene (reference sequence). Between the trimmed V and J ends, which lost 5 bases and 7 bases, there was a span of 19 bases.

The V and J genes are TRBV5-8 and TRBJ2-3; D is tentatively TRBD1 or TRBD2 (5 bases each). CDR3 length equals 13 residues. CDR1 SGHTS and CDR2 YDEGEE come from the germline V gene. Trimming shortened V by 4 bases and J by 2 bases, and 8 bases separated the two germline ends. The CDR3 nucleotides are TGTGCCAGCAGCCCCGGGGCCACAGATACGCAGTATTTT. Translation: CASSPGATDTQYF. Full variable domain (missing parts from reference TRBV5-8 and TRBJ2-3): EAGVTQSPTHLIKTRGQQATLRCSPISGHTSVYWYQQALGLGLQFLLWYDEGEERNRGNFPPRFSGRQFPNYSSELNVNALELEDSALYLCASSPGATDTQYFGPGTRLTVL.

J is TRBJ2-2 and V is TRBV28, with 10 bases matching TRBD2. V trimming: 6 bases; J trimming: 0 bases; junction bases outside the gene matches: 7. The length of the CDR3 is 17 residues. Germline CDR1 and CDR2: MDHEN and SYDVKM. CDR3 sequence (DNA): TGTGCCAGCAGAACTGCTAGCGGGAGAGCGAACACCGGGGAGCTGTTTTTT. Translated: CASRTASGRANTGELFF.

This clone has more than one count but fewer than ten. The chain is built from TRBV15 and TRBJ1-5; tentatively, D is TRBD1 (5 bases). This CDR3 has 14 amino acids. Germline V gene sequence: CDR1 LNHNV, CDR2 YYDKDF (reference sequence). The V end was cut by 0 bases, the J end by 3 bases, with 6 bases between. In DNA form, the CDR3 reads TGTGCCACCAGCAGAGAAGGGGTCAATCAGCCCCAGCATTTT. Amino acids: CATSREGVNQPQHF.